The clone carrying this TCR beta chain was found many times. Its antigen remains unidentified. The sample belongs to a study of T cells in Graves' hyperthyroidism and ophthalmopathy. Study findings and constraints: With a median lead of about 6.9 months before onset, the model predicted ophthalmopathy.

Deletions cut 3 bases from V and 5 bases from J, with 10 bases between. The CDR3 is 13 residues long. The V gene's germline CDR1 is LGHDT and CDR2 YNNKEL (reference sequence). There were TCR beta CDR3 regions amplified from RNA transcripts. HTBI primers were employed in a first-round RT-PCR of the TCR CDR3. TCRdb independently ran MiXCR on the multiplex PCR reads; one entry per CDR3 protein. The table has 250,000 to 300,000 distinct CDR3 sequences, roughly 15% seen once. Sequenced material: blood. The V and J genes are TRBV3-1 and TRBJ1-2, with D possibly being TRBD1 (5 bases). The clonotype comes from a woman in her 40s with Graves' hyperthyroidism. The CDR3 DNA reads as TGTGCCAGCAGCCACCAAGACAGATATGGCTACACCTTC. This encodes CASSHQDRYGYTF.